Given below is one TCR beta chain in context. Libraries were prepared by immunoSEQ multiplex PCR; TCRdb keeps only in-frame clonotypes and omits some of them. The top ten hold roughly two fifths of the sample, which has about 140,000 clones, around 87% seen once. This record comes from a study of blood T cell repertoires in COVID-19. The CDR3 totals 14 residues. The V end lost 4 bases, the J end lost 2 bases, and 12 bases lay between the germline ends. The V gene's germline CDR1 is SNHLY and CDR2 FYNNEI. The chain has TRBV2 and TRBJ2-7, with D perhaps TRBD2 (6 bases). This receptor was identified in a man over 45 who had recovered from COVID-19. Sequencing was carried out using peripheral blood. The CDR3 region is CASSVGGRTYEQYF. The CDR3 DNA reads TGTGCCAGCAGTGTGGGGGGTCGAACCTACGAGCAGTACTTC.